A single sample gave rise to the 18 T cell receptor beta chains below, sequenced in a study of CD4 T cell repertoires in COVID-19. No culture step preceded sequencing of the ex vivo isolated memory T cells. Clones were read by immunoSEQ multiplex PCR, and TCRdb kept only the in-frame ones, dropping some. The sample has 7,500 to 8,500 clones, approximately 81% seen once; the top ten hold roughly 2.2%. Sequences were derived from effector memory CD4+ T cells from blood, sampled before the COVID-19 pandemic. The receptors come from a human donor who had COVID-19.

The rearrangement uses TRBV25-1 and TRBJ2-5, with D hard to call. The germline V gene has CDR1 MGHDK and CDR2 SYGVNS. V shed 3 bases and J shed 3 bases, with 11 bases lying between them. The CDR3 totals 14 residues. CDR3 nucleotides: TGTGCCAGCAGTGATCCCGACGGAGAAGAGACCCAGTACTTC. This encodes CASSDPDGEETQYF.

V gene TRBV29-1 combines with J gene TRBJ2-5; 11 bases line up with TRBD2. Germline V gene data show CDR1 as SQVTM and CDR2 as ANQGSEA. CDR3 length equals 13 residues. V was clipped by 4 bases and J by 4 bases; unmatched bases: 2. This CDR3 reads CSVALAGGETQYF. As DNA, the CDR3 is TGCAGCGTTGCCCTAGCGGGAGGAGAGACCCAGTACTTC.

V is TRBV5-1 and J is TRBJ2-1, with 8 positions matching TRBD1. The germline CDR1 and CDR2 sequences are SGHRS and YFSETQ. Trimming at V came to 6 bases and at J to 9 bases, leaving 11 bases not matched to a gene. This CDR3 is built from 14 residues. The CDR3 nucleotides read TGCGCCAGCAACCTCGGACAGGGCGGGCCTGAGCAGTTCTTC. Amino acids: CASNLGQGGPEQFF.

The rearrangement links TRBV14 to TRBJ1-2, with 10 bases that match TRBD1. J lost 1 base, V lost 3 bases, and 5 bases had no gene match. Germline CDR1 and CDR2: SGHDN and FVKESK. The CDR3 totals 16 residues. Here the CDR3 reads CASSQGTGEINYGYTF. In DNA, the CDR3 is TGTGCCAGCAGCCAGGGGACAGGGGAGATTAACTATGGCTACACCTTC.

CDR3 amino acids: CASSTGLAGLFQETQYF. CDR3 sequence (DNA): TGCGCCAGCAGCACGGGACTAGCGGGACTATTCCAAGAGACCCAGTACTTC. The gene calls are TRBV5-1 and TRBJ2-5, with 13 bases aligning to TRBD2. The CDR3 has 17 amino acids. Per the germline V gene, CDR1 is SGHRS and CDR2 is YFSETQ. V gave up 4 bases and J gave up 1 base; unmatched junction bases: 7.

The CDR3 nucleotides are TGTGCCAGCAGCTCTAACCGGAACACTGAAGCTTTCTTT. It translates to CASSSNRNTEAFF. The chain combines TRBV6-5 with TRBJ1-1; D unresolved. CDR3 length: 13 amino acids. V was clipped by 6 bases and J by 1 base, with 9 bases between them. Germline loops: CDR1 MNHEY, CDR2 SVGAGI.

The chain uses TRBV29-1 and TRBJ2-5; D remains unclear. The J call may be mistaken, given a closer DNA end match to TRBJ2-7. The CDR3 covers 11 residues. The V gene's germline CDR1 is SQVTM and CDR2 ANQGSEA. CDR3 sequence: CSVELAYEQYF. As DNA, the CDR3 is TGCAGCGTCGAGTTAGCCTACGAGCAGTACTTC.

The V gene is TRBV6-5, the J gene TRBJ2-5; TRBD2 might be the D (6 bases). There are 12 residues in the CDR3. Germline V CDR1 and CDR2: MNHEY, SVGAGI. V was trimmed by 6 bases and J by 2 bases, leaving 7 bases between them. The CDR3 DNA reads TGTGCCAGCAGGGGGGGTCAAGAGACCCAGTACTTC. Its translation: CASRGGQETQYF.

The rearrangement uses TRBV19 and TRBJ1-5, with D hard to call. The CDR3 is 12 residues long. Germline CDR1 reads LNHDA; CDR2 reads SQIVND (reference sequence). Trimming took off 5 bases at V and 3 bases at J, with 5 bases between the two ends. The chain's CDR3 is CASSPYNQPQHF. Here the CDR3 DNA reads TGTGCCAGTAGTCCCTACAATCAGCCCCAGCATTTT.

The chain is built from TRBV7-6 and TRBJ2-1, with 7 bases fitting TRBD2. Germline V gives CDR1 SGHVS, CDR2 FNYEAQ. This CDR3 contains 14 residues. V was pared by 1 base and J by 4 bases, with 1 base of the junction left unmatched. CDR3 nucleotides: TGTGCCAGCAGCTTAGTGGGGGGGTACAATGAGCAGTTCTTC. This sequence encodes CASSLVGGYNEQFF.

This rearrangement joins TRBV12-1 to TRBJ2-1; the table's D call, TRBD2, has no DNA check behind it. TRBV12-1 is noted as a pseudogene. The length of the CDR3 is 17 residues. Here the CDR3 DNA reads TGTGCCAGCAGCCCGGCACTAGCGGGGGGACCCTACAATGAGCAGTTCTTC. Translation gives CASSPALAGGPYNEQFF.

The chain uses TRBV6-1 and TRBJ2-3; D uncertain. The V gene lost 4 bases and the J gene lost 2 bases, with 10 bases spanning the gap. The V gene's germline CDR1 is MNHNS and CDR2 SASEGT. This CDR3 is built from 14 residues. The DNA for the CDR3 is TGTGCCAGCAGTGTTCAACAGAACACAGATACGCAGTATTTT. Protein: CASSVQQNTDTQYF.

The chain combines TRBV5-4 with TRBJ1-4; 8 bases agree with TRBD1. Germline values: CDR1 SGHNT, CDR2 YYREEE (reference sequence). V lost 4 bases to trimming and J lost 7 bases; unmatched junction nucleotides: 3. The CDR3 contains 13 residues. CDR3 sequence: CASSPGQAEKLFF. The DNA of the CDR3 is TGTGCCAGCAGCCCGGGACAGGCTGAAAAACTGTTTTTT.

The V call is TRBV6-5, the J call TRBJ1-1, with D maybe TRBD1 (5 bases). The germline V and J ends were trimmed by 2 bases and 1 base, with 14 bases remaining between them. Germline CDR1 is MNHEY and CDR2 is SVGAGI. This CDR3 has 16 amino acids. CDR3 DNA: TGTGCCAGCAGTTACGGGGGAGGGATTGGGAACACTGAAGCTTTCTTT. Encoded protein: CASSYGGGIGNTEAFF.

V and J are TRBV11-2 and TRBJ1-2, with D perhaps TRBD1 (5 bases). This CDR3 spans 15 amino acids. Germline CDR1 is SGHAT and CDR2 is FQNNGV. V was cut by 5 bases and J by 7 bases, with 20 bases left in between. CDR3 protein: CASSPNGGEFSGYTF. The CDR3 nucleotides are TGTGCCAGCAGCCCTAATGGGGGGGAATTTAGTGGCTACACCTTC.

The CDR3 loop reads CASSASGTSNTGELFF. The DNA of the CDR3 is TGCGCCAGCAGCGCCTCCGGGACATCGAACACCGGGGAGCTGTTTTTT. The chain has TRBV5-1 and TRBJ2-2, with D perhaps TRBD1 (6 bases). Germline V gene lookup returns CDR1 SGHRS and CDR2 YFSETQ. Trimming left V 4 bases short and J 0 bases short, with 13 bases between. This CDR3 region has 16 residues.

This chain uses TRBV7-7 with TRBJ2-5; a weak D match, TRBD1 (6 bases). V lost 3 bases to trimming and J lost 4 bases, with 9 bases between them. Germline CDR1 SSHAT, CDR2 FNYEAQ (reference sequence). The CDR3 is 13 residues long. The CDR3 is CASSFGRGETQYF. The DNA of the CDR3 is TGTGCCAGCAGCTTCGGCAGGGGAGAGACCCAGTACTTC.

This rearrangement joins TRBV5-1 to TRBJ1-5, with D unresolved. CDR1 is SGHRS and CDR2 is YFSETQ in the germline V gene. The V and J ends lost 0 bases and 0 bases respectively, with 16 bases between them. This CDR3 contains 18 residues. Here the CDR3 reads CASSLVNREGDSNQPQHF. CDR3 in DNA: TGCGCCAGCAGCTTGGTTAATCGGGAAGGCGATAGCAATCAGCCCCAGCATTTT. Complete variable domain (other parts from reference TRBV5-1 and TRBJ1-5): KAGVTQTPRYLIKTRGQQVTLSCSPISGHRSVSWYQQTPGQGLQFLFEYFSETQRNKGNFPGRFSGRQFSNSRSEMNVSTLELGDSALYLCASSLVNREGDSNQPQHFGDGTRLSIL.